This T cell receptor (beta chain) was identified during a study of shared clonotypes between healthy human individuals. This clone is a singleton in its sample. Antigen specificity is unknown. Study-level findings and limits: The naive CD4 repertoires of a few donors were compared, and approximately 5% of clonotypes were shared. Shared clonotypes across all four donors exceeded non-shared ones in generation probability.

Healthy HIV-negative adults without recent acute infections or vaccinations served as donors. TCRdb's table, derived via immunoSEQ multiplex PCR, lists solely in-frame clones and lacks some. The sample lists some 2,000,000 clones; 85% to 95% were seen once. Germline assignment: CDR1 GTSNPN and CDR2 SVGIG (reference sequence). Trimming removed 0 bases from V and 2 bases from J; junction bases left unmatched: 7. This CDR3 comprises 16 residues. V usage is TRBV30 and J usage is TRBJ2-7; TRBD2 agrees at 10 bases. The source material was naive CD4+ T cells sorted from blood. Subset: CD45RA+ positively selected. The origin of this receptor is a man younger than 30 in good health. CDR3 in amino acids: CAWSVRLAGEPYEQYF. The DNA of the CDR3 is TGTGCCTGGAGTGTACGCCTAGCGGGGGAGCCCTACGAGCAGTACTTC.